This TCR beta chain was profiled in a study of breast tumors, draining lymph nodes, adjacent tissues. TCRdb re-analysed the multiplex PCR reads in MiXCR, keeping a single row per CDR3 protein. Of about 300,000 distinct CDR3 sequences listed, about 30% are singletons. Breast cancer patients provided tissue from their axillary draining lymph nodes. This CDR3 region has 16 residues. Germline V CDR1 and CDR2: SGHAT, FQNNGV. V shed 0 bases, J shed 3 bases, and the junction held 3 bases outside the gene matches. Study-wide results and limits: The lymph node origin of tumor T cells was framed as consistent with a hypothesis, not demonstrated. Luminal-like breast cancer showed significantly greater tumor-nontumor repertoire similarity than basal-like breast cancer did. Compared with lymph nodes, tumors were less diverse; compared with nontumor tissue, more.

This clonotype was picked up many times. Antigen specificity is unknown. The receptor was derived from a female donor with breast cancer. Some clones in this sample may be carry-over from other donors' samples. The chain combines TRBV11-2 with TRBJ2-3; TRBD1 matches at 10 bases. Sequenced material: axillary lymph node tissue. The CDR3 sequence is CASSLDMGQGTDTQYF. CDR3 DNA sequence: TGTGCCAGCAGCTTAGATATGGGACAGGGGACAGATACGCAGTATTTT.